This T cell receptor beta chain was found in a study of T cell repertoires and HLA-DP antigens. Study in general: Alloantigens: one with one groove difference and one with about nine differences versus self. The donors, ranging 18-to-29 to 60-to-69 years, included a couple of males and one female.

Only one count was recorded for this clone. Its antigen is still unknown. Produced via immunoSEQ multiplex PCR; TCRdb's table is partial and in-frame only. The sample includes roughly 110,000 clones, 80% to 95% of them seen just once. Negative selection yielded untouched CD4+ T cells of average about 98% purity. This CDR3 is built from 15 residues. The V and J ends lost 2 bases and 0 bases respectively, with 9 bases between them. CDR1 is MNHEY and CDR2 is SVGAGI in the germline V gene. The source of this sequence is a woman aged 18-29 years in good health and CMV-seronegative. The source material was CD4+ T cells from PBMCs. The chain joins TRBV6-5 to TRBJ2-3; D call uncertain. CDR3 nucleotides: TGTGCCAGCAGTTACAGCACCACTAGCACAGATACGCAGTATTTT. Protein product: CASSYSTTSTDTQYF.